This T cell receptor (beta chain) emerged from a study of Graves' ophthalmopathy and Graves' hyperthyroidism. Whole-study context: Upon initial diagnosis and before any treatment, peripheral blood was collected.

Study observations and caveats: Blood also held most thyroid clonotypes expanded above 0.001 frequency.

A remark on this clonotype: Its specificity is unknown.

Ophthalmopathy cases showed moderate-to-severe activity, scoring CAS ≥3 and NOSPECS ≥4, with duration under 3 months. The PBMCs were taken from approximately 9 ml of fresh peripheral blood. RNA transcripts served as template for amplifying TCR beta CDR3 sequences. RT-PCR was first run with HTBI primers, then multiplex PCR in a second round. MiXCR was run by TCRdb on the multiplex PCR reads, yielding one entry per CDR3 protein. This sample has approximately 700,000 distinct CDR3 sequences; 35% to 50% occur once, and the top ten carry 44%. Trimming removed 5 bases from V and 2 bases from J, with 16 bases in between. This CDR3 region has 15 residues. CDR1 is MNHNS, CDR2 SASEGT, per germline.

The genes are TRBV6-1 and TRBJ2-7; the D is unclear. Input material: peripheral blood. The source is an adult man with Graves' ophthalmopathy. The DNA of the CDR3 is TGTGCCAGCAGTTACCTGGCAGTGACTGCCTACGAGCAGTACTTC. Translation: CASSYLAVTAYEQYF.